These 9 T cell receptor beta chains were sequenced from one sample in a study of T cell responses to AZD1222 COVID-19 vaccine. Using immunoSEQ multiplex PCR, the repertoire was profiled, and TCRdb retains in-frame clones only, with some absent. Found here are around 180,000 clones, approximately 92% of them singletons; the top ten hold about 10%. The specimen was peripheral blood, collected on day 0 of AZD1222 vaccination. The receptors stem from an adult in good health.

The rearrangement joins TRBV5-6 to TRBJ1-2; D possibly corresponds to TRBD1 (6 bases). The V gene lost 4 bases and the J gene lost 7 bases, with 17 bases spanning the gap. CDR3 length: 14 amino acids. Germline V gene data show CDR1 as SGHDT and CDR2 as YYEEEE. The CDR3 DNA reads TGTGCCAGCAGCCTCGACAGGTACTGGGGTGGCTACACCTTC. Residues: CASSLDRYWGGYTF.

The V call is TRBV28, the J call TRBJ1-5; D gene ambiguous. The V gene lost 6 bases and the J gene lost 0 bases, with 9 bases spanning the gap. Germline CDR1 and CDR2: MDHEN and SYDVKM. The length of the CDR3 is 14 residues. The CDR3 coding sequence is TGTGCCAGCAGGATACATGGTAGCAATCAGCCCCAGCATTTT. Its protein product is CASRIHGSNQPQHF.

This chain joins TRBV19 and TRBJ1-1; no definite D call. Germline CDR1 LNHDA, CDR2 SQIVND (reference sequence). CDR3 size: 16 residues. V was clipped by 1 base and J by 0 bases, with 12 bases between them. The CDR3 sequence is CASSIVPRRLNTEAFF. CDR3 bases: TGTGCCAGTAGTATAGTTCCCCGGCGGTTGAACACTGAAGCTTTCTTT.

As for this clone: The same CDR3 also results from other DNA sequences found in this sample. V and J are TRBV30 and TRBJ1-1, with TRBD1 as a possible D gene (5 bases). The germline V and J ends were trimmed by 4 bases and 2 bases, with 11 bases remaining between them. CDR3 size: 13 residues. Germline-derived CDR1 and CDR2 are GTSNPN and SVGIG (reference sequence). The CDR3 sequence: CAWTLQGNTEAFF. DNA of the CDR3: TGTGCCTGGACGCTCCAGGGTAACACTGAAGCTTTCTTT.

This sequence joins TRBV7-9 and TRBJ2-3; weak D call: TRBD1 (6 bases). V was trimmed by 6 bases and J by 0 bases, leaving 16 bases between them. This CDR3 has 16 amino acids. Germline V CDR1 and CDR2: SEHNR, FQNEAQ (reference sequence). CDR3 loop: CASSSTGRGSTDTQYF. In nucleotides, the CDR3 is TGTGCCAGCAGTTCCACAGGGCGCGGGAGCACAGATACGCAGTATTTT.

This chain uses TRBV19 with TRBJ1-1; D is unresolved. Per the germline V gene, CDR1 is LNHDA and CDR2 is SQIVND (reference sequence). Trimming cost V 7 bases and J 4 bases, with 19 bases left between them. The CDR3 totals 15 residues. As DNA, the CDR3 is TGTGCCAGTACCAGAGCCGGGGTCGGAGCCACTGAAGCTTTCTTT. Residues: CASTRAGVGATEAFF.

In this sample, this clone turned up once. CDR3: CASSKNRGRAGNTIYF. The CDR3, as DNA: TGTGCCAGCAGCAAGAACAGGGGGCGGGCTGGAAACACCATATATTTT. The rearrangement uses TRBV9 and TRBJ1-3; 9 nucleotides line up with TRBD1. V lost 4 bases, J lost 2 bases, and 7 bases stayed unmatched. CDR3 length: 16 amino acids. Germline V gene lookup returns CDR1 SGDLS and CDR2 YYNGEE.

V and J are TRBV6-5 and TRBJ1-1, with a possible D match to TRBD1 (5 bases). Between the trimmed V and J ends, which lost 7 bases and 5 bases, there was a span of 14 bases. This CDR3 has 13 amino acids. Germline CDR1 is MNHEY and CDR2 is SVGAGI. This CDR3 is CASMGHRRTEAFF. In DNA form, the CDR3 reads TGTGCCAGCATGGGGCATCGGCGAACTGAAGCTTTCTTT.

This chain connects TRBV7-8 to TRBJ1-3; D call uncertain. The germline V gene has CDR1 SGHVS and CDR2 FQNEAQ. Trimming removed 5 bases at V and 0 bases at J, with 2 bases between. The CDR3 loop spans 12 amino acids. The DNA of the CDR3 is TGTGCCAGCAGCCTCTCTGGAAACACCATATATTTT. Protein: CASSLSGNTIYF.